The rows below give T cell receptor beta chains drawn from one sample of a study of blood T cell repertoires in COVID-19. Repertoires were generated with immunoSEQ multiplex PCR, while TCRdb's copy carries only in-frame clones and drops some. The sample comprises about 130,000 clones, approximately 90% of which are singletons, and around a tenth rests with the top ten. Sequencing was done on a sample of peripheral blood. Receptors originate from a man aged 50 to 59 with acute or convalescent COVID-19. Each CDR3 is given with its conserved first and last residue. Fields, in order: J gene, V gene, clone size, D gene, CDR3 protein, CDR3 DNA. A D gene is named only where the DNA matches it firmly. Some rows mark clone size as missing; the rest say once, few, many or name a class of expanded clone.

>TRBJ2-1|TRBV20-1|NA|NA
CSAGYSNEQFF
TGCAGTGCGGGCTATTCGAATGAGCAGTTCTTC
>TRBJ2-1|TRBV5-4|NA|TRBD2
CASSFGLAANNEQFF
TGTGCCAGCAGCTTTGGCCTAGCGGCAAACAATGAGCAGTTCTTC
>TRBJ1-4|TRBV5-1|NA|TRBD1
CASSSDAGQGNEKLFF
TGCGCCAGCAGCTCCGACGCGGGACAGGGTAATGAAAAACTGTTTTTT
>TRBJ1-5|TRBV11-2|NA|NA
CASSLDRGLQPQHF
TGTGCCAGCAGCTTAGACAGGGGTTTACAGCCCCAGCATTTT
>TRBJ2-2|TRBV7-9|few|TRBD1
CASSPPRTGGSGELFF
TGTGCCAGCAGCCCGCCCCGGACAGGGGGCTCCGGGGAGCTGTTTTTT
>TRBJ2-1|TRBV6-5|NA|TRBD1
CASSYSGTAAYNEQFF
TGTGCCAGCAGTTACTCCGGGACAGCCGCCTACAATGAGCAGTTCTTC
>TRBJ1-6|TRBV30|NA|TRBD1
CAWIGVRRTGDNSPLHF
TGTGCCTGGATAGGAGTACGAAGGACAGGGGATAATTCACCCCTCCACTTT
>TRBJ2-3|TRBV6-1|NA|NA
CASSVLGTGSTDTQYF
TGTGCCAGCAGTGTCCTCGGTACAGGGTCCACAGATACGCAGTATTTT
>TRBJ1-5|TRBV9|once|NA
CASSPGISNQPQHF
TGTGCCAGCAGCCCAGGGATTAGCAATCAGCCCCAGCATTTT
>TRBJ1-4|TRBV27|few|NA
CASSLRGTPRRGEKLFF
TGTGCCAGCAGTTTAAGGGGGACCCCCCGGCGGGGGGAAAAACTGTTTTTT
>TRBJ1-1|TRBV27|NA|TRBD1
CASGRQGEGTEAFF
TGTGCCAGCGGACGACAGGGGGAAGGCACTGAAGCTTTCTTT
>TRBJ2-2|TRBV15|NA|NA
CATSRDWGRVRDPTGELFF
TGTGCCACCAGCAGAGATTGGGGGCGGGTTAGGGACCCGACCGGGGAGCTGTTTTTT
>TRBJ1-5|TRBV12-3/TRBV12-4|NA|NA
CASSWGEGQPQHF
TGTGCCAGCAGTTGGGGGGAGGGTCAGCCCCAGCATTTT
>TRBJ1-6|TRBV27|NA|TRBD1
CASSFLDRVNSPLHF
TGTGCCAGCAGTTTCTTGGACAGGGTTAATTCACCCCTCCACTTT
>TRBJ1-4|TRBV2|NA|TRBD1
CASSDEGAIREKLFF
TGTGCCAGCAGTGATGAGGGGGCGATAAGGGAAAAACTGTTTTTT
>TRBJ2-1|TRBV5-1|NA|TRBD2
CASSLDTSGIKFF
TGCGCCAGCAGCTTGGATACTAGCGGGATTAAGTTCTTC
>TRBJ1-2|TRBV27|NA|NA
CASSSLRDLRDGYTF
TGTGCCAGCAGTTCCCTCCGGGACTTACGTGACGGCTACACCTTC
>TRBJ2-3|TRBV19|NA|TRBD2
CASSPLARTSDTQYF
TGTGCCAGTAGCCCACTAGCGCGAACTTCAGATACGCAGTATTTT
>TRBJ2-5|TRBV9|NA|TRBD2
CASSAASGGAETQYF
TGTGCCAGCAGCGCCGCTAGCGGGGGGGCAGAGACCCAGTACTTC
>TRBJ1-5|TRBV7-9|NA|NA
CASSLETKQPQHF
TGTGCCAGCAGCTTAGAGACAAAACAGCCCCAGCATTTT
>TRBJ1-2|TRBV19|NA|NA
CASRREGGYTF
TGTGCCAGCCGCAGGGAAGGAGGCTACACCTTC
>TRBJ2-2|TRBV6-5|NA|TRBD1
CASSYQTGNGLFF
TGTGCCAGCAGTTACCAGACAGGGAATGGGCTGTTTTTT
>TRBJ1-5|TRBV28|few|NA
CASKSGRGIQPQHF
TGTGCCAGCAAGTCGGGCAGGGGTATTCAGCCCCAGCATTTT
>TRBJ2-1|TRBV7-6|once|TRBD2
CASSLETSGRTNEQFF
TGTGCCAGCAGCTTAGAGACTAGCGGGAGGACCAATGAGCAGTTCTTC
>TRBJ1-4|TRBV11-2|NA|TRBD1
CASSLPLEGQDNEKLFF
TGTGCCAGCAGCTTGCCCCTAGAAGGACAGGATAATGAAAAACTGTTTTTT
>TRBJ2-1|TRBV19|NA|NA
CASTISRPYNEQFF
TGTGCCAGTACCATCTCCAGGCCATACAATGAGCAGTTCTTC
>TRBJ1-2|TRBV27|NA|NA
CASSLGGTKIYGYTF
TGTGCCAGCAGTTTAGGGGGCACCAAAATCTATGGCTACACCTTC
>TRBJ2-5|TRBV9|NA|TRBD2
CASSVRTSGVETQYF
TGTGCCAGCAGCGTTAGGACTAGCGGGGTTGAGACCCAGTACTTC
>TRBJ2-1|TRBV11-3|NA|TRBD1
CASSVGQGAYNEQFF
TGTGCCAGCAGCGTAGGACAGGGGGCCTACAATGAGCAGTTCTTC
>TRBJ1-1|TRBV6-6|NA|TRBD1
CASRRTGQDTEAFF
TGTGCCAGCAGACGGACAGGTCAGGACACTGAAGCTTTCTTT
>TRBJ2-3|TRBV10-3|NA|NA
CAISVDSVLDTQYF
TGTGCCATCAGTGTGGACAGCGTCTTGGATACGCAGTATTTT
>TRBJ1-1|TRBV9|NA|NA
CASSVTPWGGTEAFF
TGTGCCAGCAGCGTAACCCCCTGGGGGGGCACTGAAGCTTTCTTT
>TRBJ2-1|TRBV9|NA|TRBD2
CASSALAGGTYNEQFF
TGTGCCAGCAGCGCACTAGCGGGGGGAACCTACAATGAGCAGTTCTTC
>TRBJ1-2|TRBV5-5|NA|TRBD1
CASSLETGQGILGYTF
TGTGCCAGCAGCTTGGAGACTGGACAGGGTATACTTGGCTACACCTTC
>TRBJ2-6|TRBV2|NA|NA
CASSDRDGANVLTF
TGTGCCAGCAGTGACAGGGATGGGGCCAACGTCCTGACTTTC
>TRBJ1-6|TRBV18|NA|TRBD1
CASSPGQAFNSPLHF
TGTGCCAGCTCGCCCGGACAGGCCTTTAATTCACCCCTCCACTTT